The 3 T cell receptor beta chains reported below all come from one sample, sequenced in a study of response to subunit inactivated influenza vaccine. TCRdb re-derived calls from the RT-PCR reads in MiXCR, one entry per CDR3 protein. The repertoire consists of some 640,000 distinct CDR3 sequences, with roughly 14% occurring once and the leading ten covering 5.5% to 7%. The specimen comprised PBMCs from blood, sampled 14 days before vaccination. All receptors derive from a man between 45 and 60 years old who received an inactivated influenza vaccine.

The CDR3 coding sequence is TGTGCCAGCAGCCCCGTCTCCGCGGGGGGAAACAATGAGCAGTTCTTC. It specifies CASSPVSAGGNNEQFF. The chain links TRBV4-2 to TRBJ2-1, with 8 bases that match TRBD2. The CDR3 covers 16 residues. Germline CDR1 LGHNA, CDR2 YNFKEQ. Trimming at V came to 4 bases and at J to 5 bases, leaving 10 bases not matched to a gene.

This clonotype was seen a handful of times. The chain recombines TRBV5-1 with TRBJ1-1; D not certain. The V and J ends lost 1 base and 1 base respectively, with 8 bases between them. From germline, CDR1 is SGHRS and CDR2 YFSETQ. The CDR3 totals 14 residues. This CDR3 reads CASSLRNSNTEAFF. In DNA form, the CDR3 reads TGCGCCAGCAGCTTGAGGAATTCGAACACTGAAGCTTTCTTT.

This clonotype was seen a handful of times. This sequence joins TRBV5-1 and TRBJ1-2, with D maybe TRBD1 (6 bases). Looked up from germline, CDR1 is SGHRS and CDR2 is YFSETQ. This CDR3 is 13 amino acids long. V lost 4 bases, J lost 2 bases, and 9 bases lay in between. This chain's CDR3 is CASSAGTNYGYTF. As DNA, the CDR3 is TGCGCCAGCAGCGCCGGGACAAACTATGGCTACACCTTC.